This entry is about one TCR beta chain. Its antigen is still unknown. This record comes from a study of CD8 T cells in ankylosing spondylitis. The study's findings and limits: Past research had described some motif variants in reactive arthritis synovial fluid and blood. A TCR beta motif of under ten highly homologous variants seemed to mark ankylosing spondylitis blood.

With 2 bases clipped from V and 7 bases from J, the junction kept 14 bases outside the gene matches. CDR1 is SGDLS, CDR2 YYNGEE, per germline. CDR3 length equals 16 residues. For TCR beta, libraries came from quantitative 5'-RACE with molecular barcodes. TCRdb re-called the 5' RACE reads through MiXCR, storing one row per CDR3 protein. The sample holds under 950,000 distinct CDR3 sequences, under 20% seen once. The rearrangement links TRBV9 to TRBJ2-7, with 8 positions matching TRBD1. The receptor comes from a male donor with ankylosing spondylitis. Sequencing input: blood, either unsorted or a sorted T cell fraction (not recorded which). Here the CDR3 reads CASSVGSGGLLGEQYF. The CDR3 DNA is TGTGCCAGCAGCGTTGGATCAGGGGGCCTTCTTGGGGAGCAGTACTTC.